This T cell receptor (beta chain) was identified during a study of OX40 agonist ivuxolimab in advanced cancers. Germline lookup yields CDR1 LNHDA and CDR2 SQIVND (reference sequence). Trimming removed 3 bases at V and 4 bases at J, with 6 bases between. The CDR3 runs to 13 residues. This clone was seen a few times. Clones were read by immunoSEQ multiplex PCR, and TCRdb kept only the in-frame ones, dropping some. The sample includes approximately 60,000 clones, roughly 90% seen only once; the top ten take 0.5% to 0.75%. The rearrangement uses TRBV19 and TRBJ2-2; perhaps D is TRBD1 or TRBD2 (5 bases each). The sequences come from CD4+ or CD8+ T cells sorted from blood, collected in a trial of the OX40 agonist ivuxolimab. The receptor was derived from an adult with an advanced solid tumor such as melanoma, head and neck, liver or kidney cancer. This CDR3 reads CASSIGGTGELFF. CDR3 nucleotides: TGTGCCAGTAGTATTGGGGGCACCGGGGAGCTGTTTTTT.